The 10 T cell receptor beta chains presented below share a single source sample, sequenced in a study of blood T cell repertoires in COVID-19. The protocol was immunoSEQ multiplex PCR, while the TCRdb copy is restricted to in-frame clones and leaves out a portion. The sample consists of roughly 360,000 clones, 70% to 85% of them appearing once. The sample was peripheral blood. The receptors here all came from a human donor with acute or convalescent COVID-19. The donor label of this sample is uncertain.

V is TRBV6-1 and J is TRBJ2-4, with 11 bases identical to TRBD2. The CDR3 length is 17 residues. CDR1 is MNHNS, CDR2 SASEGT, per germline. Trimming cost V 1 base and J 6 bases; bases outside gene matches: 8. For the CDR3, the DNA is TGTGCCAGCAGTGAAGATATAGCGGGGGGGCCCTTAAACATTCAGTACTTC. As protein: CASSEDIAGGPLNIQYF.

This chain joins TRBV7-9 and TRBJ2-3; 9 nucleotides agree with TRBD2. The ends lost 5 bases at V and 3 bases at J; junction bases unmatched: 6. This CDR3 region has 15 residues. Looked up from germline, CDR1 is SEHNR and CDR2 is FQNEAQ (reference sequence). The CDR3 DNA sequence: TGTGCCAGCAGCAGAGCGGGGGGCCATACAGATACGCAGTATTTT. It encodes CASSRAGGHTDTQYF.

The CDR3 region has the DNA TGCGCCAGCAGCTCCAACGGACAGGGCTCTAATGAAAAACTGTTTTTT. It specifies CASSSNGQGSNEKLFF. The V gene is TRBV5-1, the J gene TRBJ1-4, with 8 positions matching TRBD1. The ends lost 3 bases at V and 3 bases at J; junction bases unmatched: 7. The germline V gene has CDR1 SGHRS and CDR2 YFSETQ. The CDR3 is 16 residues long. The whole variable domain, filled in from reference TRBV5-1 and TRBJ1-4, reads KAGVTQTPRYLIKTRGQQVTLSCSPISGHRSVSWYQQTPGQGLQFLFEYFSETQRNKGNFPGRFSGRQFSNSRSEMNVSTLELGDSALYLCASSSNGQGSNEKLFFGSGTQLSVL.

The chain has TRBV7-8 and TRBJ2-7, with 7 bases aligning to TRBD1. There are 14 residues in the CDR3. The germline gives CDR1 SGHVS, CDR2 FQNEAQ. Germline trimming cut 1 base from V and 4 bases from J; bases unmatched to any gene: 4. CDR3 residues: CASSLEDRLYEQYF. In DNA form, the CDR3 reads TGTGCCAGCAGCTTAGAGGACAGGTTATACGAGCAGTACTTC.

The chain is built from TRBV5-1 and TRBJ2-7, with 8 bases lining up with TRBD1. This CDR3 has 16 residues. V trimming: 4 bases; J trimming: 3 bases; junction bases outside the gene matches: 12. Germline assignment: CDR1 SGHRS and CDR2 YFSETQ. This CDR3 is CASSLTGGVLFYEQYF. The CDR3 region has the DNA TGCGCCAGCAGCCTAACAGGGGGTGTTCTATTCTACGAGCAGTACTTC. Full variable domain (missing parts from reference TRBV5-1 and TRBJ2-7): KAGVTQTPRYLIKTRGQQVTLSCSPISGHRSVSWYQQTPGQGLQFLFEYFSETQRNKGNFPGRFSGRQFSNSRSEMNVSTLELGDSALYLCASSLTGGVLFYEQYFGPGTRLTVT.

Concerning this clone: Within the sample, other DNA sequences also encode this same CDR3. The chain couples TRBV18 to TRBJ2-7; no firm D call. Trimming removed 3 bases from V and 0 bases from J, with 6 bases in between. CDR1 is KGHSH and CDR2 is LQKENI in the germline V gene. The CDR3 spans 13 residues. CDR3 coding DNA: TGTGCCAGCTCACCGCCAGACTCCTACGAGCAGTACTTC. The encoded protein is CASSPPDSYEQYF.

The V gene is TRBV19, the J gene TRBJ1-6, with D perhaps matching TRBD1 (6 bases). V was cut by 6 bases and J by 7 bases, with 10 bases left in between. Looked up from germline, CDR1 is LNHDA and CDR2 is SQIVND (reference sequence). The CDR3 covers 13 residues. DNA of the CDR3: TGTGCCAGTAGCAGAACAGGGAATTCACCCCTCCACTTT. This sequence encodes CASSRTGNSPLHF.

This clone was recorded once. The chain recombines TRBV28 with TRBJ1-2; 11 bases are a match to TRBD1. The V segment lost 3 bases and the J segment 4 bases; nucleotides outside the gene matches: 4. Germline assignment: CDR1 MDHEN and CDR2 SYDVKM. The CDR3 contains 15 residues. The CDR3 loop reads CASSFWDRGTYGYTF. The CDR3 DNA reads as TGTGCCAGCAGTTTCTGGGACAGGGGGACCTATGGCTACACCTTC.

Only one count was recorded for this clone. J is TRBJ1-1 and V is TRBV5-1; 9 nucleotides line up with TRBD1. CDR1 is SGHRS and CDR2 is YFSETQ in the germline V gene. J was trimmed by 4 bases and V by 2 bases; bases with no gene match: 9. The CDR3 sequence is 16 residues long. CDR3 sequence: CASSFGQGSVTTEAFF. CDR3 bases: TGCGCCAGCAGCTTCGGACAGGGGAGTGTGACCACTGAAGCTTTCTTT.

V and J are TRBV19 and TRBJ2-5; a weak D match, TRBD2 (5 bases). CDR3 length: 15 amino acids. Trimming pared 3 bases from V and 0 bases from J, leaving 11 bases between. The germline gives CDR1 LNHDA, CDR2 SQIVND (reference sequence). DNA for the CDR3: TGTGCCAGTAGTATGGGAGCGACCGACCAAGAGACCCAGTACTTC. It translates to CASSMGATDQETQYF.